A selection of T cell receptor beta chains follows, all from one sample in a study of cytomegalovirus exposure and HLA in healthy donors. Assay: immunoSEQ multiplex PCR; the TCRdb copy retains only in-frame clones and omits some. The sample contains roughly 150,000 clones, about 85% of which appear only once. The sequenced sample consisted of PBMCs. The receptor source for this set is a woman aged 18-30 years in good health and CMV-seronegative. The CDR3 runs from the conserved cysteine through the conserved F or W.

CDR3 protein: CAWAAGGTVEPQHF
J gene: TRBJ1-5
V gene: TRBV30
CDR3 length: 14

CDR3 protein: CASSRVGQPQHF
J gene: TRBJ1-5
V gene: TRBV28
CDR3 length: 12

CDR3 protein: CASSLLSNQPQHF
J gene: TRBJ1-5
V gene: TRBV5-5
CDR3 length: 13

CDR3 protein: CASSPLAGGYTDTQYF
J gene: TRBJ2-3
V gene: TRBV19
CDR3 length: 16

CDR3 protein: CASREDREHYGYTF
J gene: TRBJ1-2
V gene: TRBV6-5
CDR3 length: 14

CDR3 protein: CASSPLTGKGNTGELFF
J gene: TRBJ2-2
V gene: TRBV7-9
CDR3 length: 17

CDR3 protein: CASRLAGAGPDTQYF
J gene: TRBJ2-3
V gene: TRBV19
CDR3 length: 15

CDR3 protein: CASRKQGAYEQYF
J gene: .
V gene: TRBV28
CDR3 length: 13

CDR3 protein: CASSSGLAGNTGELFF
J gene: TRBJ2-2
V gene: TRBV27
CDR3 length: 16

CDR3 protein: CASSTSMGPPNEKLFF
J gene: TRBJ1-4
V gene: TRBV19
CDR3 length: 16

CDR3 protein: CASSQSRVYGYTF
J gene: TRBJ1-2
V gene: TRBV28
CDR3 length: 13

CDR3 protein: CASSPNRGWTGELFF
J gene: TRBJ2-2
V gene: TRBV11-2
CDR3 length: 15

CDR3 protein: CASSLDGQGNNEQFF
J gene: TRBJ2-1
V gene: TRBV7-2
CDR3 length: 15

CDR3 protein: CASSPTDSLLSYNEQFF
J gene: TRBJ2-1
V gene: TRBV27
CDR3 length: 17

CDR3 protein: CASSPIQGSQYF
J gene: TRBJ2-5
V gene: TRBV6-5
CDR3 length: 12

CDR3 protein: CASSIGASVAYEQYF
J gene: TRBJ2-7
V gene: TRBV19
CDR3 length: 15

CDR3 protein: CSVEDGGLGDDYGYTF
J gene: TRBJ1-2
V gene: TRBV29-1
CDR3 length: 16

CDR3 protein: CASSHKIRLAGPAYNEQFF
J gene: TRBJ2-1
V gene: TRBV7-9
CDR3 length: 19

CDR3 protein: CASSQDARNYGYTF
J gene: TRBJ1-2
V gene: TRBV14
CDR3 length: 14

CDR3 protein: CASSVGLADSYEQYF
J gene: TRBJ2-7
V gene: TRBV9
CDR3 length: 15

CDR3 protein: CASSLKLAGGETQYF
J gene: TRBJ2-5
V gene: TRBV5-1
CDR3 length: 15

CDR3 protein: CASSLVSGQYNEQFF
J gene: TRBJ2-1
V gene: TRBV5-1
CDR3 length: 15

CDR3 protein: CAISDPAKQGKNTEAFF
J gene: TRBJ1-1
V gene: TRBV10-3
CDR3 length: 17

CDR3 protein: CASRGASTDTQYF
J gene: TRBJ2-3
V gene: TRBV7-6
CDR3 length: 13

CDR3 protein: CASSRWGQVHQPQHF
J gene: TRBJ1-5
V gene: TRBV28
CDR3 length: 15

CDR3 protein: CAWSKGLRGTDTQYF
J gene: TRBJ2-3
V gene: TRBV30
CDR3 length: 15

CDR3 protein: CASRQSGQPQHF
J gene: TRBJ1-5
V gene: TRBV2
CDR3 length: 12